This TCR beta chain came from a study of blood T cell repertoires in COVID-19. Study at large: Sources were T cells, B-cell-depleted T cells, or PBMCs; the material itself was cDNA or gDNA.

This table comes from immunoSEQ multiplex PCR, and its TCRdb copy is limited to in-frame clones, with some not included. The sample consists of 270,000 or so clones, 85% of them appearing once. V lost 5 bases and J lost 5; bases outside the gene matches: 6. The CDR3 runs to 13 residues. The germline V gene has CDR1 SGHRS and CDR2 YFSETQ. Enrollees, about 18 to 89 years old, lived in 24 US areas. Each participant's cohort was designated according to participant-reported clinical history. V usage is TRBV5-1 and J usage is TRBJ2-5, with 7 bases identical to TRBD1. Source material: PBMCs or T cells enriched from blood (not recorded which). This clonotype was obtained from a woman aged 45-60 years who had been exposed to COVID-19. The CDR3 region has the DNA TGCGCCAGCAGACGGGACAGCTCCGAGACCCAGTACTTC. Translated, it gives CASRRDSSETQYF.